A single sample gave rise to the 7 T cell receptor beta chains below, sequenced in a study of cytotoxic CD8 clonotypes in ibrutinib-treated CLL. Clones were read by immunoSEQ multiplex PCR, and TCRdb kept only the in-frame ones, dropping some. Of 57,000 or so clones in the sample, roughly 54% are singletons; the top ten hold more than 20%. This sample comprised PBMCs, obtained at disease progression, from a patient treated with ibrutinib. The receptors originated from a human donor with chronic lymphocytic leukemia.

This clone was picked up a small number of times. The CDR3: CAIAGGSYNEQFF. As DNA, the CDR3 is TGTGCCATCGCAGGGGGCTCCTACAATGAGCAGTTCTTC. The chain combines TRBV10-3 with TRBJ2-1; 7 bases line up with TRBD1. Germline values: CDR1 ENHRY, CDR2 SYGVKD. This CDR3 comprises 13 residues. V lost 8 bases to trimming and J lost 0 bases; unmatched junction nucleotides: 1.

This clone was recorded many times. The chain employs TRBV19 and TRBJ1-2, with 9 bases that match TRBD1. Germline lookup yields CDR1 LNHDA and CDR2 SQIVND (reference sequence). V shed 5 bases, J shed 6 bases, and the junction held 1 base outside the gene matches. The CDR3 is made up of 12 amino acids. The CDR3 bases are TGTGCCAGTAGTCACAGGGGGCATGGCTACACCTTC. Its translation: CASSHRGHGYTF.

This clone showed up just a few times. The chain recombines TRBV4-2 with TRBJ1-3; D not resolved. Trimming pared 4 bases from V and 4 bases from J, leaving 8 bases between. The CDR3 covers 13 residues. Germline CDR1 LGHNA, CDR2 YNFKEQ. The CDR3 sequence is CASSLGRGNTIYF. CDR3 nucleotides: TGTGCCAGCAGCCTCGGGAGAGGAAACACCATATATTTT.

This rearrangement joins TRBV7-2 to TRBJ2-3, with TRBD2 matching 12 bases. V gave up 3 bases and J gave up 4 bases; unmatched junction bases: 5. Germline V CDR1 and CDR2: SGHTA, FQGNSA. CDR3 size: 16 residues. The CDR3 reads CASSFSSGGAADTQYF. DNA of the CDR3: TGTGCCAGCAGCTTTTCTAGCGGGGGGGCCGCAGATACGCAGTATTTT.

The sample holds a few counts of this clone. The J gene is TRBJ2-1, the V gene TRBV7-3; D may match TRBD1 or TRBD2 (5 bases each). This CDR3 region has 16 residues. CDR1 SGHTA and CDR2 FQGTGA come from the germline V gene. The V end lost 1 base, the J end lost 0 bases, and 10 bases lay between the germline ends. CDR3 DNA sequence: TGTGCCAGCAGCTTAAGGGGCGGGTTCTCCTACAATGAGCAGTTCTTC. Residues: CASSLRGGFSYNEQFF.

The chain carries TRBV4-3 and TRBJ2-7; 8 bases line up with TRBD1. Germline V gene sequence: CDR1 LGHNA, CDR2 YSLEER. CDR3 size: 17 residues. Trimming at V came to 0 bases and at J to 7 bases, leaving 14 bases not matched to a gene. CDR3 coding DNA: TGCGCCAGCAGCCAAGATGGTTTACAGGACAGGGCCCGGGAGCAGTACTTC. Protein: CASSQDGLQDRAREQYF.

V and J are TRBV29-1 and TRBJ2-3; 8 bases line up with TRBD1. Trimming removed 8 bases from V and 1 base from J; junction bases left unmatched: 8. Germline V gene sequence: CDR1 SQVTM, CDR2 ANQGSEA. CDR3 length: 14 amino acids. CDR3 nucleotides: TGCAGCTCAGACCAGGGGGCTGGCACAGATACGCAGTATTTT. Protein: CSSDQGAGTDTQYF.